Sequencing of this TCR beta chain was carried out in a study of technical replicates of blood from a handful of donors. Using immunoSEQ multiplex PCR, the repertoire was profiled, and TCRdb retains in-frame clones only, with some absent. The sample shows about 75,000 clones, 95% to 98% of them seen only once. The V end was cut by 0 bases, the J end by 3 bases, with 4 bases between. Germline loops: CDR1 SGHRS, CDR2 YFSETQ. The CDR3 is 12 amino acids. The source material was T cells isolated from PBMCs. This rearrangement joins TRBV5-1 to TRBJ2-7; D is unresolved. The TCR sequence derives from a human donor in good health. In DNA form, the CDR3 reads TGCGCCAGCAGCTTGGCCAGCTACGAGCAGTACTTC. Translating gives CASSLASYEQYF.